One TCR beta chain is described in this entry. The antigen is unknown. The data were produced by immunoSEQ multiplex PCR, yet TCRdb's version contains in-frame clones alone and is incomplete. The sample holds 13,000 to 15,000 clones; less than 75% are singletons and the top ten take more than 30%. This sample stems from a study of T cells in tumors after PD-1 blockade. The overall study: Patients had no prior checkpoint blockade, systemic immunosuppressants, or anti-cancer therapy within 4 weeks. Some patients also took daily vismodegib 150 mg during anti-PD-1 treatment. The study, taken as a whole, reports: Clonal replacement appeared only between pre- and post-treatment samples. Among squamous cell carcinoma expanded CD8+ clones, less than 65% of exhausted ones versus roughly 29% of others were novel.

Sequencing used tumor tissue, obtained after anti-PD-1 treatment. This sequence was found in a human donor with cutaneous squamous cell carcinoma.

CDR3 residues: CASSYLGGQETQYF. The CDR3 DNA is TGTGCCAGCAGTTACCTAGGCGGTCAAGAGACCCAGTACTTC. The chain is built from TRBV6-5 and TRBJ2-5; unclear D gene. CDR3 length equals 14 residues. Per germline, CDR1 MNHEY and CDR2 SVGAGI. Trimming shortened V by 2 bases and J by 2 bases, and 9 bases separated the two germline ends.